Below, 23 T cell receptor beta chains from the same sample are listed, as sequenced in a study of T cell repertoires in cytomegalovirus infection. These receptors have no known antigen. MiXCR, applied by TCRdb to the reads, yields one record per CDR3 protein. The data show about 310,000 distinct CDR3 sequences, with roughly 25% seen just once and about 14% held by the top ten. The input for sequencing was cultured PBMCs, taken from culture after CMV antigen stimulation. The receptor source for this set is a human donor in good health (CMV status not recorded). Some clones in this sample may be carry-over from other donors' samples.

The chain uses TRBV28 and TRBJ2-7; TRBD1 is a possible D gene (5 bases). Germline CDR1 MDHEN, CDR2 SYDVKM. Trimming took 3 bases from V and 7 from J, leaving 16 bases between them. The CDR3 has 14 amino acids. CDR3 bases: TGTGCCAGCAGTTTGGCAGGGTATTCGCGTGAGCAGTACTTC. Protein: CASSLAGYSREQYF.

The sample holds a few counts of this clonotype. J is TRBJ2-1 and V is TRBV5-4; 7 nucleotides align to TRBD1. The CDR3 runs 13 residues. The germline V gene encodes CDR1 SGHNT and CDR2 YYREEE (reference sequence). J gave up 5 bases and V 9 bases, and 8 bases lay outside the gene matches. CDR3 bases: TGTGCCACCCGCCCCGGGACAGACAATGAGCAGTTCTTC. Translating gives CATRPGTDNEQFF.

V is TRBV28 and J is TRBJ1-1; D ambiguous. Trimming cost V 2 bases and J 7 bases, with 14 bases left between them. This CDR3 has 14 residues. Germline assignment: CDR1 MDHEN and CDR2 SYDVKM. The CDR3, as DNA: TGTGCCAGCAGTTTACCGTTAGGCAGCCGTGAAGCTTTCTTT. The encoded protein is CASSLPLGSREAFF.

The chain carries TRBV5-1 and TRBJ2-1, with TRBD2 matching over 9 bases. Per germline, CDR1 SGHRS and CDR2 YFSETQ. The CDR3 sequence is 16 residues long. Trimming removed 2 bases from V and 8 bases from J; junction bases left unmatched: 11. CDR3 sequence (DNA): TGCGCCAGCAGCTTTTCGGCGGGAGGGCCTCCGGATGAGCAGTTCTTC. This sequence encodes CASSFSAGGPPDEQFF. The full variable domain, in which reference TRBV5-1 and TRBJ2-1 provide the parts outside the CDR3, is KAGVTQTPRYLIKTRGQQVTLSCSPISGHRSVSWYQQTPGQGLQFLFEYFSETQRNKGNFPGRFSGRQFSNSRSEMNVSTLELGDSALYLCASSFSAGGPPDEQFFGPGTRLTVL.

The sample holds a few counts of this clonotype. The CDR3 coding sequence is TGTGCCAGCAGTTTAGGGGCTAGCGTGGCGGCAGATACGCAGTATTTT. Its translation is CASSLGASVAADTQYF. The rearrangement uses TRBV27 and TRBJ2-3; D possibly corresponds to TRBD2 (6 bases). CDR3 length: 16 amino acids. Trimming removed 2 bases at V and 4 bases at J, with 16 bases between. The germline gives CDR1 MNHEY, CDR2 SMNVEV (reference sequence).

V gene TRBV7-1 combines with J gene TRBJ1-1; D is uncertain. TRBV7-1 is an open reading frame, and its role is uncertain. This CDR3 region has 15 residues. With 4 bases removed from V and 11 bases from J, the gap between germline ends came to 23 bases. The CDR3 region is CASSYLAPPTKGAFF. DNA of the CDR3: TGTGCCAGCAGCTACCTGGCGCCACCGACTAAAGGGGCTTTCTTT.

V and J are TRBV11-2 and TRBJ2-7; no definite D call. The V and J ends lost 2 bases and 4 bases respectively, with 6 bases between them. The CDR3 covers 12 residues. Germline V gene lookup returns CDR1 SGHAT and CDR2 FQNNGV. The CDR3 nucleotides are TGTGCCAGCAGCTTAAACAATTACGAGCAGTACTTC. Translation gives CASSLNNYEQYF.

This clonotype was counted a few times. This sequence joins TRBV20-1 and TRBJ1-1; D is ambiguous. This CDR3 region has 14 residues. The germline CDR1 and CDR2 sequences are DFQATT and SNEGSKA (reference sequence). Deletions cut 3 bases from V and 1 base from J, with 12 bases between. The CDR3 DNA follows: TGCAGTGCTAGCCGGGGAGCTGCGAACACTGAAGCTTTCTTT. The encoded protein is CSASRGAANTEAFF.

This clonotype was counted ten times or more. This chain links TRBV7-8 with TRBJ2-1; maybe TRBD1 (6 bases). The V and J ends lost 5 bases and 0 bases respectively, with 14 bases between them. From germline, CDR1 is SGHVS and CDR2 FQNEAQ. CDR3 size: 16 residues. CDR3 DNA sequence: TGTGCCAGCAGCACCAGACAGGTGAGCTCCTACAATGAGCAGTTCTTC. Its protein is CASSTRQVSSYNEQFF.

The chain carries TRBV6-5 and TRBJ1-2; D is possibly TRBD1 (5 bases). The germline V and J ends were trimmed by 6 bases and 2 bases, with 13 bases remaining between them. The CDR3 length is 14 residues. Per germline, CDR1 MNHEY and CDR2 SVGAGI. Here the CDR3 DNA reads TGTGCCAGCAGCTCTCCTAAGGGGAACTATGGCTACACCTTC. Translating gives CASSSPKGNYGYTF.

The CDR3 spells CASSPHTATNTGELFF. The DNA of the CDR3 is TGCGCCAGCAGCCCACATACAGCTACGAACACCGGGGAGCTGTTTTTT. The chain has TRBV4-1 and TRBJ2-2; D is uncertain. V lost 4 bases and J lost 0, with 12 bases in between. This CDR3 has 16 amino acids. CDR1 and CDR2 (germline): MGHRA, YSYEKL.

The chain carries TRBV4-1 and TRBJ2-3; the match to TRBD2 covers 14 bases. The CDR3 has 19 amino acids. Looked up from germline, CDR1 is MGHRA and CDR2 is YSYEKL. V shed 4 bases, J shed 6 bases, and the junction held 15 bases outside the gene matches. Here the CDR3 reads CASSLDREGLAGGPDTQYF. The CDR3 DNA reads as TGCGCCAGCAGCCTAGACAGGGAAGGACTAGCGGGAGGCCCCGATACGCAGTATTTT.

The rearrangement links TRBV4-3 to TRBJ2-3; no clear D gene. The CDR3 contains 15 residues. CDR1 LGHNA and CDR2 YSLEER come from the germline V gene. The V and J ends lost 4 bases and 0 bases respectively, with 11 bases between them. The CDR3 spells CASSPNFGSTDTQYF. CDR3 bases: TGCGCCAGCAGCCCTAACTTTGGTAGCACAGATACGCAGTATTTT.

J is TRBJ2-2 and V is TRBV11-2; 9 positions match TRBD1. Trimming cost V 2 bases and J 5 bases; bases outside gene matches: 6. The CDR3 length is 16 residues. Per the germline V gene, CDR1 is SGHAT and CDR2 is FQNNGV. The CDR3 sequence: CASSLMRQGETGELFF. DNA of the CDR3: TGTGCCAGCAGCTTAATGAGACAGGGGGAAACCGGGGAGCTGTTTTTT.

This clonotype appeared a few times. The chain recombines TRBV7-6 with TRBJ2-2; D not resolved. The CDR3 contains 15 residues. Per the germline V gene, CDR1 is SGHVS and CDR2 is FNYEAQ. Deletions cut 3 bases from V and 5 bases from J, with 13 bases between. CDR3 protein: CASSLMASGTGELFF. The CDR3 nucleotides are TGTGCCAGCAGCTTGATGGCCAGTGGAACCGGGGAGCTGTTTTTT.

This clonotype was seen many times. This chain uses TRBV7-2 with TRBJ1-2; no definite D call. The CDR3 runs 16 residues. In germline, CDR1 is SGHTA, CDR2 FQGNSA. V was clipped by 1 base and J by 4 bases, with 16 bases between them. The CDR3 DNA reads TGTGCCAGCAGCTTAGATATCCCCAGGAGCTCCTATGGCTACACCTTC. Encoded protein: CASSLDIPRSSYGYTF.

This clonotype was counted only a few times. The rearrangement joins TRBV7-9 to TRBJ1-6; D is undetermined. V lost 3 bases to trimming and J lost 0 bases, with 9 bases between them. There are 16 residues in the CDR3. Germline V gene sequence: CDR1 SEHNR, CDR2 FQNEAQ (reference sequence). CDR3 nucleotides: TGTGCCAGCAGCTTCGATGAGGGCTCCTATAATTCACCCCTCCACTTT. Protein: CASSFDEGSYNSPLHF.

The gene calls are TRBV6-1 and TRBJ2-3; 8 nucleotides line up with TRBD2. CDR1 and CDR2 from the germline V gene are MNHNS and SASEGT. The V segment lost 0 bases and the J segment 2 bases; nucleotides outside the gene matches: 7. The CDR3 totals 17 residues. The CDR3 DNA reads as TGTGCCAGCAGTGAAGCGGTGGTAGCGGGATTCACAGATACGCAGTATTTT. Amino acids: CASSEAVVAGFTDTQYF.

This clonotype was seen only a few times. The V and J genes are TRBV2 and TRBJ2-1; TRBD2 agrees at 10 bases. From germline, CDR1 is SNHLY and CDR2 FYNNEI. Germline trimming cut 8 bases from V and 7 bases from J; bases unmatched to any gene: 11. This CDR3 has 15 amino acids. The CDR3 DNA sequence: TGTGCCAGCCAGCCCCTAGCGGGAGTTCCAAATGAGCAGTTCTTC. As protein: CASQPLAGVPNEQFF.

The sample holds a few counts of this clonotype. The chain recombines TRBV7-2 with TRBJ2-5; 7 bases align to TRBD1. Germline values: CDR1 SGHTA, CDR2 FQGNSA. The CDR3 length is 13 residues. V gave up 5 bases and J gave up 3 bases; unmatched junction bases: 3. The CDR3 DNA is TGTGCCAGCAGCATAGACAGGGAAGAGACCCAGTACTTC. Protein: CASSIDREETQYF.

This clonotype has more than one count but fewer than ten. The CDR3 sequence: CASSQVFLRDHRVKETQYF. CDR3 coding DNA: TGTGCCAGCAGCCAAGTCTTTTTGCGGGACCATCGGGTAAAAGAGACCCAGTACTTC. The chain combines TRBV14 with TRBJ2-5; possibly TRBD2 for D (6 bases). Germline values: CDR1 SGHDN, CDR2 FVKESK. The CDR3 is 19 residues long. V lost 1 base, J lost 3 bases, and 24 bases lay in between.

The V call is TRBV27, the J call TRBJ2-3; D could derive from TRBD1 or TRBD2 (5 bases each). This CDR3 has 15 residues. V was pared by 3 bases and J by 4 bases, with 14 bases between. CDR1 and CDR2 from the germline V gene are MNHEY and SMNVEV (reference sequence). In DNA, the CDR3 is TGTGCCAGCAGTTTTAGGGGCGCCGGGGCAGATACGCAGTATTTT. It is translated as CASSFRGAGADTQYF.

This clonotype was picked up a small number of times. The CDR3 sequence is CASSLAIAGGRTDTQYF. CDR3 in DNA: TGTGCCAGCAGCTTAGCGATAGCGGGAGGACGCACAGATACGCAGTATTTT. The genes are TRBV7-2 and TRBJ2-3, with 10 bases that match TRBD2. The CDR3 runs to 17 residues. The germline CDR1 and CDR2 sequences are SGHTA and FQGNSA. V was clipped by 0 bases and J by 1 base; unmatched bases: 4.